A selection of T cell receptor beta chains follows, all from one sample in a study of cytomegalovirus exposure and HLA in healthy donors. Sequenced by immunoSEQ multiplex PCR; TCRdb stores in-frame clones only, minus some. The sample has over 150,000 clones, about 80% seen once; the top ten hold around 4.9%. Sequenced input: PBMCs. These receptors were collected from a young man in good health and CMV-seronegative. CDR3s include the opening cysteine and the closing phenylalanine or tryptophan. The D gene is left open where the match is weak. Where a row states a size, it is once, few, many or the class of an expanded clone; other rows omit it.

j_call d_call clone_size v_call cdr3_nt cdr3_aa
TRBJ2-3 NA NA TRBV9 TGTGCCAGCAGCGTAAAGGCAGGGGTACCAGATACGCAGTATTTT CASSVKAGVPDTQYF
TRBJ1-5 NA few TRBV5-1 TGCGCCAGCAGGGAGAGTGGCGATCAGCCCCAGCATTTT CASRESGDQPQHF
TRBJ2-5 NA NA TRBV7-9 TGTGCCAGCAGCCCCAGAGACGGGGGCCAAGAGACCCAGTACTTC CASSPRDGGQETQYF
TRBJ1-4 NA few TRBV6-5 TGTGCCAGCAGGCTCACAGGGAGCGAAAAACTGTTTTTT CASRLTGSEKLFF
TRBJ2-2 NA few TRBV6-5 TGTGCCAGCAGTCTGTCGGGACACTACACCGGGGAGCTGTTTTTT CASSLSGHYTGELFF
TRBJ1-2 NA NA TRBV21-1 TGTGCCAGCAGCAATGAGAGGGACAGGGGACGTCCTAACTATGGCTACACCTTC CASSNERDRGRPNYGYTF
TRBJ1-2 NA NA TRBV5-4 TGTGCCAGCAGCTTGGTTGCCGGTGTGGAGAATGGCTACACCTTC CASSLVAGVENGYTF
TRBJ2-2 NA NA TRBV7-7 TGTGCTAGCAGACCCCAGGGCTCCGGGGAGCTGTTTTTT CASRPQGSGELFF
TRBJ2-7 TRBD2 NA TRBV9 TGTGCCAGCAGCGTAGAAGGCGGGGGGGCATCCTACGAGCAGTACTTC CASSVEGGGASYEQYF
TRBJ2-5 NA NA TRBV7-8 TGTGCCAGCAGCCTCCGGGGGAAGGGTCGAGTTCGCACCCAGTACTTC CASSLRGKGRVRTQYF
TRBJ2-1 NA NA TRBV21-1 TGTGCCAGCAGCAATAGGTCGGGGGGACAGGGGGTTATCAATGAGCAGTTCTTC CASSNRSGGQGVINEQFF
TRBJ1-5 NA NA TRBV6-4 TGTGCCAGCAGTGGTACAGGGAGCAATCAGCCCCAGCATTTT CASSGTGSNQPQHF
TRBJ1-1 NA NA TRBV11-2 TGTGCCAGCAGCTTCCGGGGGGCCGTGTCAGCTTTCTTT CASSFRGAVSAFF
TRBJ2-5 TRBD1 NA TRBV7-8 TGTGCCAGCAGCTTACCGGACAGGGCCCTCGGGGGGACCCAGTACTTC CASSLPDRALGGTQYF
TRBJ2-5 TRBD1 once TRBV28 TGTGCCAGCAGAACCATCAGGGGGCGGTATGAGACCCAGTACTTC CASRTIRGRYETQYF
TRBJ1-6 NA NA TRBV19 TGTGCCAGTAGTGCCCCGGTGTCACCCCTCCACTTT CASSAPVSPLHF
TRBJ1-1 NA NA TRBV29-1 TGCAGCGTTGTAGTAGCTAACACTGAAGCTTTCTTT CSVVVANTEAFF